This T cell receptor beta chain was recovered during a study of neoadjuvant anti-PD-1 for oral cavity cancer. Study information: Around day 43, patients without progression received a fourth nivolumab dose before surgery.

To note about this clone: Its specificity is unknown.

PBMCs were not maintained or expanded in culture before analysis. Study-level findings and limits: Higher pretreatment blood Treg/Th17 ratios correlated with higher pretreatment blood and lower post-treatment tumor TCRbeta clonality.

CDR3 length: 16 amino acids. The germline gives CDR1 LNHDA, CDR2 SQIVND (reference sequence). Trimming took 3 bases from V and 6 from J, leaving 20 bases between them. Most PBMC samples had approximately 500 ng input DNA in six replicates. Sequencing used immunoSEQ multiplex PCR; TCRdb keeps in-frame clones, though not all of them. This table holds about 6,700 clones, around 82% found once. This TCR was recovered from a person aged 40-85 years with oral cavity squamous cell carcinoma. The chain is built from TRBV19 and TRBJ1-2; D is undetermined. This material consisted of PBMCs, taken before nivolumab (anti-PD-1) treatment. In DNA, the CDR3 is TGTGCCAGTAGTATTAGTTCGGTCGTGGCGAACCATGGCTACACCTTC. It specifies CASSISSVVANHGYTF.